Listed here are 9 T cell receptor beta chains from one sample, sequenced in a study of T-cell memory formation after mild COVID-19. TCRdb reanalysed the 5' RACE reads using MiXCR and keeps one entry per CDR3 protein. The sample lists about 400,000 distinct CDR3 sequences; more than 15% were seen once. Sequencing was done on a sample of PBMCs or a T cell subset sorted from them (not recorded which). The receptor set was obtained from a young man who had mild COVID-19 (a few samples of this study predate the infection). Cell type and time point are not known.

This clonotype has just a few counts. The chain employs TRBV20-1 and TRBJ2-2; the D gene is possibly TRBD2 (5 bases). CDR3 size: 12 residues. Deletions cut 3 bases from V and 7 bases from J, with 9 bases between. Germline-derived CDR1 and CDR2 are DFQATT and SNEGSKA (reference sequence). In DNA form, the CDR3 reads TGCAGTGCTAGCGGGGTCGACGGGGAGCTGTTTTTT. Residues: CSASGVDGELFF.

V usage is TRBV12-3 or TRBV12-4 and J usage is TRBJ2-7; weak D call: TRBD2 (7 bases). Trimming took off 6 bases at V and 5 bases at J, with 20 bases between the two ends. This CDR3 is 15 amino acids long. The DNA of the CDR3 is TGTGCCAGCAGCTACAGGACAGTGGGAGGGGACGAGCAGTACTTC. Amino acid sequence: CASSYRTVGGDEQYF.

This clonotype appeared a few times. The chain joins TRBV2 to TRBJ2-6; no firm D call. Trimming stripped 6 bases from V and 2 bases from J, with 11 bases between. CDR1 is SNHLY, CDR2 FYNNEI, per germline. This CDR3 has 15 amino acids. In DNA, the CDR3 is TGTGCCAGCAGGACGACAAGGGCTGGGGCCAACGTCCTGACTTTC. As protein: CASRTTRAGANVLTF.

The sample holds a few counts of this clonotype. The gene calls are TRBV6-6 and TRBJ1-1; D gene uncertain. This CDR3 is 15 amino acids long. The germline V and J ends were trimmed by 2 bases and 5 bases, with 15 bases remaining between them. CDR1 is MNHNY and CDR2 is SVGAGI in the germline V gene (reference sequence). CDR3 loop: CASSYPGKRYTEAFF. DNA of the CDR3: TGTGCCAGCAGTTACCCGGGGAAGCGGTATACTGAAGCTTTCTTT.

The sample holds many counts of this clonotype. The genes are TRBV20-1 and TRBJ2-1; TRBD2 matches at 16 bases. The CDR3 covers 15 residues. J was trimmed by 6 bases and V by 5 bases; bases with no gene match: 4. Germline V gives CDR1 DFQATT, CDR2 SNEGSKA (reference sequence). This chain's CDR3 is CSAGTSGGAGNEQFF. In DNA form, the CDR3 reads TGCAGTGCTGGGACTAGCGGGGGGGCCGGCAATGAGCAGTTCTTC.

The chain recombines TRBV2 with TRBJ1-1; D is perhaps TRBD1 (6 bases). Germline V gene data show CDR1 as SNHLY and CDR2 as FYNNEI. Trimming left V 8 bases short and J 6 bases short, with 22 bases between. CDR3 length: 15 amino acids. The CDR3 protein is CASLKGGGGEAEAFF. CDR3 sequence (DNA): TGTGCCAGCTTAAAAGGAGGAGGGGGAGAGGCTGAAGCTTTCTTT.

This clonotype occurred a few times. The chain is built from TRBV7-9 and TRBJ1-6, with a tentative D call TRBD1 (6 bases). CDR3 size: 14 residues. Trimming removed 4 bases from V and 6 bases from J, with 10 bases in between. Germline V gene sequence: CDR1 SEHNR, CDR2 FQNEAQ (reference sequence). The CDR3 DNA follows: TGTGCCAGCAGCTCACGGGGGCCTAATTCACCCCTCCACTTT. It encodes CASSSRGPNSPLHF.

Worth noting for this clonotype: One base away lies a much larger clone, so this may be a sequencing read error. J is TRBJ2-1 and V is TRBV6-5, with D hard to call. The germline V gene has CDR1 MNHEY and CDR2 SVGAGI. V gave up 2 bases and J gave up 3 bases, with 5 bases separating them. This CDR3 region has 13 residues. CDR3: CASSYDGYNEQFF. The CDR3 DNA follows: TGTGCCAGCAGTTACGACGGCTACAATGAGCAGTTCTTC.

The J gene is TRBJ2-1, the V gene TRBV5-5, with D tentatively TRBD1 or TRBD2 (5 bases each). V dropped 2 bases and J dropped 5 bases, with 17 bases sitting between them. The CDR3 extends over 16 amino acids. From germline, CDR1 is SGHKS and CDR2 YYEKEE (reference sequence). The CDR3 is CASSLSFMGENNEQFF. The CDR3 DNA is TGTGCCAGCAGCTTATCTTTCATGGGGGAAAACAATGAGCAGTTCTTC.